This T cell receptor (beta chain) was identified during a study of cytomegalovirus exposure and HLA in healthy donors (dated by TCRdb to about 2017). In terms of the full investigation: According to an earlier analysis of several hundred of the donors, about 180 million T cells yielded 117 million unique TCR beta sequences and less than 300 Gb of sequence data. An early release covering more than 500 HLA-typed donors comprised roughly 300 gigabases of sequencing data and 65 million to 100 million unique TCR sequences. Among the roughly 430 genotyped donors, approximately 76% belonged to the genetic ancestry cluster associated with self-reported Caucasian donors. The study was designed to test whether signatures of past pathogen exposure could be identified by cataloging public T cell receptors. The study profiled the T cell repertoires of more than 500 subjects by immunosequencing and related them to cytomegalovirus serostatus. In addition to the first cohort of 500 to 850 subjects, a separate validation cohort of some 120 different subjects was used. The study combined high-throughput TCR immunosequencing, statistical association of individual TCRs with disease status, and machine learning to predict cytomegalovirus infection status. A later analysis re-analyzed previously published TCR beta repertoires from about 730 donors and added high-resolution HLA genotyping to study TCR occurrence patterns. The later analysis used no new phenotypic data to find candidate immune exposures, relying instead on TCR beta sequences and their occurrence across donors. To decide whether each TCR beta V gene segment behaved as functional or pseudogenic, an earlier analysis of over 500 of the donors relied on high-throughput TCR beta sequencing. Donor age, sex, ethnicity and CMV serostatus were collected together with the repertoire data. A later genetic analysis took genome-wide SNP genotypes for about three fifths of the roughly 700 donors and used that subset as a discovery cohort. All discovery cohort repertoires had been generated using a single sequencing platform. Class I and class II HLA loci were covered by the typing at four-digit resolution. The number of typed donors differed by locus: 629-630 for A, B, C, DRB1 and DQB1; 500 to 550 for DQA1; roughly 600 for DPA1; and about 450 for DPB1. Roughly 5 DR-DQ haplotypes were handled as single units for association and clustering because linkage in the cohort was strong. Among over 350 genotyped donors of the cohort, an average of 235,054 unique TCR beta nucleotide sequences were sequenced per donor, around 20% of them non-productive. Paper-wide results and their limitations: An association between a missense DCLRE1C variant and V-gene and J-gene trimming of TCR beta chains was found in a later genetic analysis and replicated in an independent cohort. Immune exposure information for the cohort was limited to CMV serostatus. Most CMV-associated TCR beta chains appeared to be HLA-restricted in a later analysis, and the HLA associations seemed to be driven largely by CMV exposure. Sequencing depth was assumed to be roughly uniform across donors in the presence/absence analyses, though that assumption may not hold. Because HLA typing was unavailable for some donors at each locus, only the typed subset was used in association tests. Cytomegalovirus status was reported to be diagnosed by the classifier with high specificity and sensitivity in both the original and validation cohorts. Linkage disequilibrium might explain the correlated functional status among segregating V segments, but an unknown experimental factor could not be ruled out. The authors suggested that the approach could potentially be generalized to other disease states and immunological phenotypes. In vitro tests confirmed that a few of the cytomegalovirus-associated TCR beta chains recognize cytomegalovirus antigens. Compared with the roughly 700-donor mean, donors in an Asian-associated ancestry cluster had fewer N-insertions in productive TCRs, according to a later genetic analysis. The cohort was sequenced for TCR beta chains only, and without alpha or paired-chain data the features that could be detected were limited. Compared with equally common non-associated chains, HLA-associated TCR beta chains in a later analysis were more clonally expanded and had lower generation probabilities. In an earlier analysis of 587 of the donors, most TCR beta V segments appeared in productive rearrangements about 90% or about 30% of the time, broadly matching IMGT annotations. In a later analysis, more than 15,000 TCR beta sequences were associated with specific HLA alleles at a false discovery rate of 0.05. The sequencing pipeline was judged likely to have produced a cluster of highly shared sequence variants as a technical artifact. In a later analysis, TCR association rates were found to vary across HLA loci, with the most associated TCRs seen for DRB1 alleles and the fewest for HLA-C alleles. In the study, approximately 150 TCR beta chains were listed as associated with cytomegalovirus. A further reported finding was that TCR beta sequences accurately predicted the HLA-A and HLA-B alleles for most subjects in the first cohort. The 87-base-pair reads could not distinguish some IMGT-functional V segments, including TRBV6-2 and TRBV6-3, so those segments were excluded. Assigning TCR associations to individual alleles was difficult when HLA alleles, especially DR and DQ, strongly co-occurred. Across donors, most TCR sequences were observed very rarely, whereas some public TCRs were present in many individuals. Because counts were too low, about 18 rarely observed V segments, including chromosome 9 orphons, were excluded from the earlier analysis of 587 of the donors. A later analysis reported that several top co-occurrence clusters appeared linked to parvovirus B19, influenza, CMV and Epstein-Barr virus.

The cohort was made up of 650 to 700 healthy bone marrow donors. At the time of sampling, every cohort member was nominally healthy, though immune exposures that went unrecorded were likely present. The donor tested CMV seronegative and was one of the 352 seronegative cohort members. Every donor gave a peripheral blood sample, and the peripheral blood mononuclear cells from that sample were used for TCR beta sequencing. Genomic DNA extraction from the blood cell samples was performed with the Qiagen DNeasy Blood Extraction Kit. The library relied on the immunoSEQ multiplex PCR assay. For the multiplex PCR, a mixture combining 60 forward primers for TCR Vbeta segments and 13 reverse primers for TCR Jbeta segments was used. A multiplex PCR assay on genomic DNA amplified the CDR3 region of rearranged TCR beta genes. On the Illumina HiSeq System, the amplified TCR beta libraries were sequenced as 87-base-pair reads. Turning to the authors' computational methods: A later analysis tallied 75 million to 85 million unique TCR beta chains across the 640 or so repertoires, and about 12 million of those chains were shared by two or more donors. Raw reads were error-corrected and collapsed into unique sequences with a nearest-neighbor algorithm that merged closely related sequences to remove PCR and sequencing errors. CDR3 sequences were aligned to IMGT reference sequences to assign V, D and J gene segments. For a sequence to be retained, a match of at least six nucleotides was required to both a V gene segment and a J gene segment. Rearrangements were called productive when the CDR3 lacked stop codons and stayed in frame with V and J; all others were non-productive. Following IMGT convention, CDR3 was defined as the stretch from the second conserved V-encoded cysteine to the conserved J-encoded phenylalanine. The earlier analysis of about 590 of the donors excluded sequences that lacked an unambiguous match to a single V gene segment. In an earlier analysis of several hundred of the donors, V segments were called functional above 56.7% productive rearrangements and were called segregating when the between-donor standard deviation exceeded 5%. A statistical classification framework was built for diagnosing cytomegalovirus status from the catalog of TCR beta chain sequences. V and J gene assignment, in a later analysis, came from comparing TCR nucleotide sequences with IMGT/GENE-DB human TR gene sequences. In a later analysis, CDR3 sequences and most-parsimonious VDJ recombination scenarios were assigned using the TCRdist pipeline. A later analysis defined each TCR beta chain by its CDR3 amino acid sequence plus V-gene family, and excluded reads lacking a unique V-gene family. To address suspected cross-contamination and a sequencing artifact, a later analysis removed approximately 600 highly shared, low-generation-probability nucleotide sequences. In a later analysis, a clonal expansion index was calculated for each public chain from normalized within-repertoire ranks of inferred template counts. In a later analysis, generation probabilities were computed using a VDJ recombination model fitted to out-of-frame rearrangements, and the results were checked against IGoR. In a later analysis, TCR-TCR, TCR-HLA and TCR-CMV co-occurrence was scored with hypergeometric tests, and a repertoire-size bias correction was applied to TCR pairs. A later analysis estimated false discovery rates by permuting HLA or CMV assignments 20 times. A later analysis grouped co-occurring TCRs with DBSCAN, adding TCRdist sequence similarity when clustering within HLA-allele-positive subsets. Co-occurrence clustering excluded repertoires with fewer than 30,000 or more than 120,000 public chains, plus five with anomalous nucleotide sharing. What TCRdb holds here is the immuneACCESS table cut down to in-frame rearrangements. Part of the clones is not present; checked against another copy, under half of the missing clones reflect an unresolved V gene, and the others are unexplained. That table supplies the V and J calls and clone size; D and trimming were determined from the DNA. For this sample, the table gives roughly 60,000 clones. The biggest ten clones account for approximately 2.1% of the sample.

As to this clone: Its specific antigen is unknown.

Sequences SGHVS (CDR1) and FQNEAQ (CDR2) are obtained from the germline V gene. The CDR3 contains 15 residues, cysteine and phenylalanine counted. Only the CDR3 portion is preserved as DNA: 45 bases, with reading frame beginning at the first base. Cut back by 5 bases and 3 bases, the V and J ends lie 17 bases apart. The sequencing input was PBMCs. This sequence uses TRBV7-8 and TRBJ2-7; the D gene is possibly TRBD1, with 5 bases matching. The sequence was obtained from a woman aged 18-35 years in good health and CMV-seronegative. The CDR3 loop reads CASSRHTGTHYEQYF. The nucleotide sequence is given as TGTGCCAGCAGCCGTCACACAGGAACCCACTACGAGCAGTACTTC.